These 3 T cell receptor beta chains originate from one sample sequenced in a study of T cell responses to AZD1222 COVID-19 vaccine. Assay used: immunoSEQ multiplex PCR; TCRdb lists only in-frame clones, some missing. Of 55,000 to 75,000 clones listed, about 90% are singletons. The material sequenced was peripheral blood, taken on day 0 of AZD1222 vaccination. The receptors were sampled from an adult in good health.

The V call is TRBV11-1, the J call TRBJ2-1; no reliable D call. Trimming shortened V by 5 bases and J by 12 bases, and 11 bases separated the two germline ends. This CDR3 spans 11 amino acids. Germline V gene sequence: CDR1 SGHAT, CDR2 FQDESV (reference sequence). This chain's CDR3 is CASSLGQGQFF. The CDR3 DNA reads TGTGCCAGCAGCCTCGGGCAAGGGCAGTTCTTC. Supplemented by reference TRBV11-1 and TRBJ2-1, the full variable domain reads EAEVAQSPRYKITEKSQAVAFWCDPISGHATLYWYRQILGQGPELLVQFQDESVVDDSQLPKDRFSAERLKGVDSTLKIQPAELGDSAMYLCASSLGQGQFFGPGTRLTVL.

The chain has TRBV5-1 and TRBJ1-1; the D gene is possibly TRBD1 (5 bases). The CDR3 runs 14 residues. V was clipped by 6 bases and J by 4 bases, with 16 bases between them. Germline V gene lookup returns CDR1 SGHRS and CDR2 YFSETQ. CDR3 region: CASIPQGIGTEAFF. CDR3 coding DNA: TGCGCCAGCATTCCCCAGGGCATCGGCACTGAAGCTTTCTTT.

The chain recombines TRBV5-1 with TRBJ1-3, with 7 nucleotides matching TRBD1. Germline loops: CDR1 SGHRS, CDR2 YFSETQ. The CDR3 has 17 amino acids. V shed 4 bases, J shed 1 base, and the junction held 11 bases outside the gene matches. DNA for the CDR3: TGCGCCAGCAGCCCTGGGACAGCCAGTTTTTCTGGAAACACCATATATTTT. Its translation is CASSPGTASFSGNTIYF.